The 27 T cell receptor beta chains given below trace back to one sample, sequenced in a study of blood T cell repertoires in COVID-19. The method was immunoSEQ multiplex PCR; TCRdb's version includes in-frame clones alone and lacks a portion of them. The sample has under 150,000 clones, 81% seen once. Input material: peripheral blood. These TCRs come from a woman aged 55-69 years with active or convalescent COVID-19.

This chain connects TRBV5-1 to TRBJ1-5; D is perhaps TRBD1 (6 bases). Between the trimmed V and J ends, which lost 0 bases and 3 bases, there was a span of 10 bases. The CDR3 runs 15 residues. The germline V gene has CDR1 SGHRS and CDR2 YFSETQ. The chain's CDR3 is CASSLEAGANQPQHF. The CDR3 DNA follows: TGCGCCAGCAGCTTGGAGGCAGGGGCCAATCAGCCCCAGCATTTT.

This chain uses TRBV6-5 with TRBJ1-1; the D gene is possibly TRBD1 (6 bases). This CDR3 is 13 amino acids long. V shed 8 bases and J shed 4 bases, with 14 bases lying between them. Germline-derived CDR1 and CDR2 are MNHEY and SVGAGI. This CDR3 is CASLQGSRTEAFF. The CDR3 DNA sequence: TGTGCCAGCTTACAGGGCTCCCGCACTGAAGCTTTCTTT.

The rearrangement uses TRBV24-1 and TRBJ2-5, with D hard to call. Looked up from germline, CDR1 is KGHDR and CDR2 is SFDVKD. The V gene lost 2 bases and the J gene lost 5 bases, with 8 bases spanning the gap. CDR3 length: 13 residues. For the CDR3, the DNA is TGTGCCACCAGTGATTGGTCACAGGAGACCCAGTACTTC. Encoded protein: CATSDWSQETQYF.

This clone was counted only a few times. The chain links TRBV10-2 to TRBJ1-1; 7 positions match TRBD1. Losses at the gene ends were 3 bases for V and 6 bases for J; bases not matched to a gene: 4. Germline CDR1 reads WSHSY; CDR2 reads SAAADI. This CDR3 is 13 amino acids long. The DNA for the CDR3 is TGCGCCAGCAGTGACCCCGGGACAGCTGAAGCTTTCTTT. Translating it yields CASSDPGTAEAFF.

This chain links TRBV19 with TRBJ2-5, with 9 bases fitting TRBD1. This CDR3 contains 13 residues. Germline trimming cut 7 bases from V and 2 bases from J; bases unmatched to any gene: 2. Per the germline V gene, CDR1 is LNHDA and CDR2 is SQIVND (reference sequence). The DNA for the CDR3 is TGTGCCAGTAAAGGACAGGGGCAAGAGACCCAGTACTTC. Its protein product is CASKGQGQETQYF.

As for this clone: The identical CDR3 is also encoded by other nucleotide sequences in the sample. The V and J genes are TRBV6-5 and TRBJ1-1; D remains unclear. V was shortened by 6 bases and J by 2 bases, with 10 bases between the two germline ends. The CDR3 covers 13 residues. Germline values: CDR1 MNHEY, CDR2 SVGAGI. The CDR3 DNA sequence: TGTGCCAGCAGGGGAGGGAGAAACACTGAAGCTTTCTTT. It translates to CASRGGRNTEAFF.

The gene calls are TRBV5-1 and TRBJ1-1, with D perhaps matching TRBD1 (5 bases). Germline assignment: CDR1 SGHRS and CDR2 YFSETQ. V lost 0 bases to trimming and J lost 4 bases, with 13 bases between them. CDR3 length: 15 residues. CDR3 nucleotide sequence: TGCGCCAGCAGCTTGGAAGGAGGGAGGGGCACTGAAGCTTTCTTT. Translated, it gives CASSLEGGRGTEAFF.

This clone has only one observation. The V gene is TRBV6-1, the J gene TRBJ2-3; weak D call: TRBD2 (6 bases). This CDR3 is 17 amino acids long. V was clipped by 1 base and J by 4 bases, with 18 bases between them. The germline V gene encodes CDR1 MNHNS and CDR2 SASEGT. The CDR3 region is CASSEEERLREADTQYF. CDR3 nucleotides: TGTGCCAGCAGTGAAGAAGAACGCCTGAGGGAGGCAGATACGCAGTATTTT.

The CDR3 bases are TGTGCCAGCAGTTACTCGAGCGGGTATCTTTCCTACGAGCAGTACTTC. Amino acids: CASSYSSGYLSYEQYF. The chain joins TRBV6-2 or TRBV6-3 to TRBJ2-7; weak D call: TRBD2 (6 bases). CDR3 length: 16 residues. The V end was cut by 0 bases, the J end by 1 base, with 13 bases between. CDR1 is MNHEY and CDR2 is SVGEGT in the germline V gene.

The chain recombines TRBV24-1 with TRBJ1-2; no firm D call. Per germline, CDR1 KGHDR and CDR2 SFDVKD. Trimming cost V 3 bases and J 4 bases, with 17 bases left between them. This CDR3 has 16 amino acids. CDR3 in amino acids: CATSDPSKGLAYGYTF. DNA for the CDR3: TGTGCCACCAGTGATCCGTCGAAAGGGCTAGCCTATGGCTACACCTTC.

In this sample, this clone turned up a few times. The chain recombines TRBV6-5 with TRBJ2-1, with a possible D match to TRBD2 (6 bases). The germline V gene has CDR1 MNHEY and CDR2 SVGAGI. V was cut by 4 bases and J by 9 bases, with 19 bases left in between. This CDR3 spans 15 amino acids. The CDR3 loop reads CASSSAGTGGSEQFF. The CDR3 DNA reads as TGTGCCAGCAGTTCTGCCGGGACTGGGGGGAGTGAGCAGTTCTTC.

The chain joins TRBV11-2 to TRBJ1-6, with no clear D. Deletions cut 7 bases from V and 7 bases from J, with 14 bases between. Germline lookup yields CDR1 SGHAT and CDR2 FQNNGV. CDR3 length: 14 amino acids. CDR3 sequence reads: CASTQEAQNSPLHF. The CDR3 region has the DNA TGTGCCAGCACCCAAGAGGCACAAAATTCACCCCTCCACTTT.

The CDR3 sequence is CASSLAGTSGVQDTQYF. DNA for the CDR3: TGTGCCAGCAGTTTAGCCGGGACTAGCGGGGTTCAGGATACGCAGTATTTT. The rearrangement uses TRBV28 and TRBJ2-3; TRBD2 aligns across 13 bases. Germline loops: CDR1 MDHEN, CDR2 SYDVKM. V shed 2 bases, J shed 6 bases, and the junction held 8 bases outside the gene matches. CDR3 length: 17 residues. Supplemented by reference TRBV28 and TRBJ2-3, the full variable domain reads DVKVTQSSRYLVKRTGEKVFLECVQDMDHENMFWYRQDPGLGLRLIYFSYDVKMKEKGDIPEGYSVSREKKERFSLILESASTNQTSMYLCASSLAGTSGVQDTQYFGPGTRLTVL.

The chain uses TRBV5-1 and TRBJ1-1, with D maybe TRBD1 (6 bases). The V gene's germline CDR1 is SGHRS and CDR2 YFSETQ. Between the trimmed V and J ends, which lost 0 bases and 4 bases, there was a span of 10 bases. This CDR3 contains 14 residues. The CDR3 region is CASSLVGGGTEAFF. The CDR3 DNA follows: TGCGCCAGCAGCTTGGTTGGGGGCGGCACTGAAGCTTTCTTT.

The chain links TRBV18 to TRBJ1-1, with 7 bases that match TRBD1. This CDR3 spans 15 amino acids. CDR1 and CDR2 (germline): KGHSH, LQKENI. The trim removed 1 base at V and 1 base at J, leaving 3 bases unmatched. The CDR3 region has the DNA TGTGCCAGCTCACCACAGACAGGGCAGAACACTGAAGCTTTCTTT. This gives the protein CASSPQTGQNTEAFF.

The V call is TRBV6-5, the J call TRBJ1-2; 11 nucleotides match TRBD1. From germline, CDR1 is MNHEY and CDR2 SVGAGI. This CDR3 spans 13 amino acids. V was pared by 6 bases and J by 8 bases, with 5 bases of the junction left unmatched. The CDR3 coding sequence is TGTGCCAGCAGATTGGGACAGGGGGGCGGCTACACCTTC. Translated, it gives CASRLGQGGGYTF.

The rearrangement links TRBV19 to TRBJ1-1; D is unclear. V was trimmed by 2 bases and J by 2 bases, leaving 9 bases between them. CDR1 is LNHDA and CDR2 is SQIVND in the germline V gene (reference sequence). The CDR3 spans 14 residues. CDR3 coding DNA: TGTGCCAGTAGTATAATCCGGTCCAACACTGAAGCTTTCTTT. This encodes CASSIIRSNTEAFF.

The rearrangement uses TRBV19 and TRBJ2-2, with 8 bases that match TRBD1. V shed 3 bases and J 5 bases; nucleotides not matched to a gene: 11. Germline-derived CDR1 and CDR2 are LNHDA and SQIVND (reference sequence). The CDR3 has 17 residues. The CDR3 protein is CASSIPSSGGATGELFF. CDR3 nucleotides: TGTGCCAGTAGTATCCCCTCTTCAGGGGGCGCGACCGGGGAGCTGTTTTTT.

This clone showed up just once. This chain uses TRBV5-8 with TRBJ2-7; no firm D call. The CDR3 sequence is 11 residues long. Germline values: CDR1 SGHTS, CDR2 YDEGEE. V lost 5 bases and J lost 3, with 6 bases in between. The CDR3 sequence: CASRAVYEQYV. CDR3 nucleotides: TGTGCCAGCAGAGCTGTCTACGAGCAGTACGTC.

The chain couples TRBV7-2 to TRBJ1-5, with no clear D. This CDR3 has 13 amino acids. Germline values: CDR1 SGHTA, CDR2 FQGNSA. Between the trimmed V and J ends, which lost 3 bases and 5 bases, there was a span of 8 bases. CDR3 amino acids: CASSFQRDQPQHF. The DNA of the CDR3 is TGTGCCAGCAGCTTTCAACGCGATCAGCCCCAGCATTTT.

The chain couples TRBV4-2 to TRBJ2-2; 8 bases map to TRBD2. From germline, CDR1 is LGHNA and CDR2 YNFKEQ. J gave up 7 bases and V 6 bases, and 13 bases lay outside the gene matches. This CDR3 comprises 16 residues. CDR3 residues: CASSLAAGVVGGELFF. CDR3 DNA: TGTGCCAGCAGTCTTGCAGCGGGAGTAGTGGGCGGGGAGCTGTTTTTT.

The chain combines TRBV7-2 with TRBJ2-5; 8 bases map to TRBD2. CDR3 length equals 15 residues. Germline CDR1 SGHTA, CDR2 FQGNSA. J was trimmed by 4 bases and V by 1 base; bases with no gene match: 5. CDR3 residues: CASSLVAGSPETQYF. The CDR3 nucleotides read TGTGCCAGCAGCTTAGTAGCGGGATCCCCAGAGACCCAGTACTTC.

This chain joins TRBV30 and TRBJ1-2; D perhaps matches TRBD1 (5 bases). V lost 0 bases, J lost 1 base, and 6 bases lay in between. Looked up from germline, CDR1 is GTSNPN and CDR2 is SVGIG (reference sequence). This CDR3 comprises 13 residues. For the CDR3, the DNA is TGTGCCTGGAGTGTACAGGTTAACTATGGCTACACCTTC. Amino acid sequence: CAWSVQVNYGYTF. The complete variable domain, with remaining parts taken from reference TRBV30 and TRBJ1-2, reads SQTIHQWPATLVQPVGSPLSLECTVEGTSNPNLYWYRQAAGRGLQLLFYSVGIGQISSEVPQNLSASRPQDRQFILSSKKLLLSDSGFYLCAWSVQVNYGYTFGSGTRLTVV.

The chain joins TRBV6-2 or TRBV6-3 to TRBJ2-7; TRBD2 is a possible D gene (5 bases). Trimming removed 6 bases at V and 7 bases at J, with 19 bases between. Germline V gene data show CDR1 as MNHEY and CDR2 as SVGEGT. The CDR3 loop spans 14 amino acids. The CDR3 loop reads CASSSFTGRGEQYV. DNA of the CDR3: TGTGCCAGCAGCTCTTTTACGGGCCGCGGGGAGCAGTACGTC.

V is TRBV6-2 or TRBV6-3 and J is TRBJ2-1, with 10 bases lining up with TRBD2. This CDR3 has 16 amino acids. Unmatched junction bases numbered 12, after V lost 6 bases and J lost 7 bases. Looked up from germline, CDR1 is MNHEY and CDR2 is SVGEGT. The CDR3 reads CASSLILAGVRNEQFF. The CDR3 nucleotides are TGTGCCAGCAGCCTAATTCTAGCGGGAGTAAGGAATGAGCAGTTCTTC.

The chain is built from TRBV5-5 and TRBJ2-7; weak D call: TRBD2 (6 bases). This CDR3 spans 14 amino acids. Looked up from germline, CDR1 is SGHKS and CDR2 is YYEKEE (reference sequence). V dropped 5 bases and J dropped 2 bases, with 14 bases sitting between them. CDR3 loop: CASRSVGGPYEQYV. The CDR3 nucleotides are TGTGCCAGCAGAAGCGTCGGGGGTCCCTACGAGCAGTACGTC.

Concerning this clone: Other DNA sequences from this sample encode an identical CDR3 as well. Here the CDR3 reads CASSPQAGEAFF. In DNA form, the CDR3 reads TGTGCCAGCTCACCCCAGGCGGGTGAAGCTTTCTTT. The chain joins TRBV18 to TRBJ1-1, with unresolved D. The CDR3 runs to 12 residues. Germline V gene data show CDR1 as KGHSH and CDR2 as LQKENI. Trimming removed 3 bases from V and 7 bases from J, with 9 bases in between. Together with reference TRBV18 and TRBJ1-1, the CDR3 gives the full variable domain: NAGVMQNPRHLVRRRGQEARLRCSPMKGHSHVYWYRQLPEEGLKFMVYLQKENIIDESGMPKERFSAEFPKEGPSILRIQQVVRGDSAAYFCASSPQAGEAFFGQGTRLTVV.